The 18 T cell receptor beta chains in this list originate from one sample, sequenced in a study of PD-1 blockade in mismatch repair-deficient tumors. Produced via immunoSEQ multiplex PCR; TCRdb's table is partial and in-frame only. The sample has over 100,000 clones, approximately 80% seen once. The sequenced sample was peripheral blood, obtained just over 59 weeks after starting pembrolizumab. These receptors came from an adult with mismatch repair-deficient cancer.

CDR3 DNA sequence: TGTGCCTGGAGTGTACCAGGGACCGGAAACACCATATATTTT. Residues: CAWSVPGTGNTIYF. The chain recombines TRBV30 with TRBJ1-3, with a weak D call TRBD1 (5 bases). CDR3 length equals 14 residues. Germline-derived CDR1 and CDR2 are GTSNPN and SVGIG (reference sequence). V lost 0 bases and J 4 bases, leaving 10 bases between the germline ends.

This clone was counted between two and nine times. The chain combines TRBV6-4 with TRBJ2-7; 10 nucleotides agree with TRBD1. The trim removed 5 bases at V and 1 base at J, leaving 5 bases unmatched. CDR1 is MRHNA, CDR2 SNTAGT, per germline. The CDR3 runs to 15 residues. The CDR3, as DNA: TGTGCCAGCAGTCCGGACAGGGGGAGTTCCTACGAGCAGTACTTC. Residues: CASSPDRGSSYEQYF.

The rearrangement joins TRBV5-5 to TRBJ2-2; D possibly corresponds to TRBD2 (5 bases). There are 14 residues in the CDR3. Germline V CDR1 and CDR2: SGHKS, YYEKEE (reference sequence). Trimming pared 1 base from V and 6 bases from J, leaving 10 bases between. The CDR3 reads CASSLTLAAGELFF. The CDR3 bases are TGTGCCAGCAGCTTGACCCTAGCAGCCGGGGAGCTGTTTTTT.

The J gene is TRBJ2-1, the V gene TRBV9, with 8 positions matching TRBD2. The CDR3 consists of 14 residues. Unmatched junction bases numbered 10, after V lost 4 bases and J lost 10 bases. The germline gives CDR1 SGDLS, CDR2 YYNGEE. Written as DNA, the CDR3 is TGTGCCAGCAGCCCTGCCGGGAGGGCCAACGAGCAGTTCTTC. Translating gives CASSPAGRANEQFF.

This chain joins TRBV7-2 and TRBJ2-5, with D perhaps matching TRBD1 (5 bases). There are 14 residues in the CDR3. CDR1 and CDR2 (germline): SGHTA, FQGNSA. V was shortened by 2 bases and J by 5 bases, with 12 bases between the two germline ends. CDR3 nucleotide sequence: TGTGCCAGCAGCTTACCAGACAGCACGGAGACCCAGTACTTC. This encodes CASSLPDSTETQYF.

The chain recombines TRBV18 with TRBJ1-3; D ambiguous. The length of the CDR3 is 13 residues. V was shortened by 0 bases and J by 8 bases, with 8 bases between the two germline ends. Germline values: CDR1 KGHSH, CDR2 LQKENI. In DNA form, the CDR3 reads TGTGCCAGCTCACCACCTCTTAGTTACACCATATATTTT. Protein: CASSPPLSYTIYF.

This rearrangement joins TRBV27 to TRBJ1-5; D call uncertain. Looked up from germline, CDR1 is MNHEY and CDR2 is SMNVEV (reference sequence). The V and J ends lost 2 bases and 2 bases respectively, with 7 bases between them. The CDR3 contains 14 residues. The CDR3 loop is CASSLRPGNQPQHF. The CDR3 DNA follows: TGTGCCAGCAGTTTACGCCCAGGCAATCAGCCCCAGCATTTT.

This chain links TRBV5-5 with TRBJ2-5; TRBD2 matches 10 bases. The V gene's germline CDR1 is SGHKS and CDR2 YYEKEE (reference sequence). This CDR3 region has 15 residues. Unmatched junction bases numbered 5, after V lost 1 base and J lost 5 bases. CDR3 nucleotide sequence: TGTGCCAGCAGCTTGTCTACTAGCGGGAAGGAGACCCAGTACTTC. It codes for CASSLSTSGKETQYF.

This chain joins TRBV9 and TRBJ2-1; D remains ambiguous. Trimming pared 3 bases from V and 6 bases from J, leaving 4 bases between. CDR1 is SGDLS, CDR2 YYNGEE, per germline. The CDR3 consists of 11 residues. The CDR3, as DNA: TGTGCCAGCAGCGGTCTCAATGAGCAGTTCTTC. Amino acid sequence: CASSGLNEQFF. Looking up the rest from reference TRBV9 and TRBJ2-1 gives the full variable domain: DSGVTQTPKHLITATGQRVTLRCSPRSGDLSVYWYQQSLDQGLQFLIQYYNGEERAKGNILERFSAQQFPDLHSELNLSSLELGDSALYFCASSGLNEQFFGPGTRLTVL.

CDR3 nucleotides: TGTGCCAGCAGTGCTCAGACGGACAGGAGCTCCTACGAGCAGTACTTC. This codes for CASSAQTDRSSYEQYF. The chain joins TRBV6-6 to TRBJ2-7; 7 bases align to TRBD1. This CDR3 has 16 residues. The germline gives CDR1 MNHNY, CDR2 SVGAGI (reference sequence). Unmatched junction bases numbered 10, after V lost 5 bases and J lost 0 bases.

This chain links TRBV18 with TRBJ2-7; TRBD1 matches 9 bases. CDR3 length: 15 residues. V shed 5 bases and J 3 bases; nucleotides not matched to a gene: 8. Germline-derived CDR1 and CDR2 are KGHSH and LQKENI. CDR3: CASSVSQGALYEQYF. In DNA, the CDR3 is TGTGCCAGCTCAGTTTCACAGGGGGCCCTCTACGAGCAGTACTTC.

J is TRBJ2-7 and V is TRBV27, with 7 bases fitting TRBD1. With 6 bases clipped from V and 0 bases from J, the junction kept 5 bases outside the gene matches. CDR1 MNHEY and CDR2 SMNVEV come from the germline V gene (reference sequence). This CDR3 contains 14 residues. This chain's CDR3 is CASRNRGSSYEQYF. As DNA, the CDR3 is TGTGCCAGCAGAAACAGGGGAAGCTCCTACGAGCAGTACTTC.

The chain links TRBV7-9 to TRBJ2-3; the match to TRBD2 covers 7 bases. Trimming cost V 5 bases and J 2 bases; bases outside gene matches: 10. The CDR3 loop spans 16 amino acids. Germline assignment: CDR1 SEHNR and CDR2 FQNEAQ (reference sequence). CDR3 protein: CASSPPRLALTDTQYF. CDR3 sequence (DNA): TGTGCCAGCAGCCCTCCGAGACTAGCACTCACAGATACGCAGTATTTT.

J is TRBJ2-3 and V is TRBV9; the D is unclear. The V and J ends lost 3 bases and 5 bases respectively, with 13 bases between them. In germline, CDR1 is SGDLS, CDR2 YYNGEE. This CDR3 region has 14 residues. The chain's CDR3 is CASSAEGVVDTQYF. CDR3 DNA: TGTGCCAGCAGCGCAGAAGGAGTGGTAGATACGCAGTATTTT. The whole variable domain, filled in from reference TRBV9 and TRBJ2-3, reads DSGVTQTPKHLITATGQRVTLRCSPRSGDLSVYWYQQSLDQGLQFLIQYYNGEERAKGNILERFSAQQFPDLHSELNLSSLELGDSALYFCASSAEGVVDTQYFGPGTRLTVL.

The chain combines TRBV18 with TRBJ1-2, with no clear D. The CDR3 contains 16 residues. V was pared by 6 bases and J by 0 bases, with 17 bases between. Per germline, CDR1 KGHSH and CDR2 LQKENI. CDR3 residues: CASSEDGRGTNYGYTF. The CDR3 DNA reads TGTGCCAGCTCGGAGGACGGCCGAGGCACTAACTATGGCTACACCTTC.

This chain joins TRBV7-9 and TRBJ2-7; 7 bases fit TRBD2. V was clipped by 0 bases and J by 4 bases; unmatched bases: 6. Germline V lookup: CDR1 SEHNR, CDR2 FQNEAQ (reference sequence). This CDR3 region has 15 residues. The DNA for the CDR3 is TGTGCCAGCAGCTTAGCAAACAGCGGGGTTTACGAGCAGTACTTC. Amino acid sequence: CASSLANSGVYEQYF.

V and J are TRBV30 and TRBJ1-1, with 7 bases lining up with TRBD1. Trimming took 5 bases from V and 1 from J; bases not matched to a gene: 10. Germline V CDR1 and CDR2: GTSNPN, SVGIG (reference sequence). The CDR3 runs 15 residues. CDR3 DNA: TGTGCCTGGCGACCCCCCGGGACAGCGAACACTGAAGCTTTCTTT. Protein: CAWRPPGTANTEAFF.

The chain is built from TRBV7-3 and TRBJ1-2; 7 nucleotides match TRBD1. Germline-derived CDR1 and CDR2 are SGHTA and FQGTGA. V was pared by 5 bases and J by 4 bases, with 7 bases of the junction left unmatched. The CDR3 contains 14 residues. The CDR3 region has the DNA TGTGCCAGCAGCCCGGACAGGAGTACCTATGGCTACACCTTC. This encodes CASSPDRSTYGYTF.